This TCR beta chain was profiled in a study of T cells in Graves' hyperthyroidism and ophthalmopathy. The overall study: Sampling of peripheral blood happened at initial diagnosis, prior to any treatment. Findings and caveats of the study: A model of 13 V-J features distinguished ophthalmopathy from stable hyperthyroidism.

Exclusion of a patient resulted from uncontrolled infection, other autoimmune disease, pregnancy or lactation. Amplified regions were TCR beta CDR3 sequences from RNA transcripts. First-round RT-PCR of the TCR CDR3 relied on the HTBI primer set. A single record per CDR3 protein comes from TCRdb applying MiXCR to the multiplex PCR reads. The sample has under 400,000 distinct CDR3 sequences; about 18% are singletons. Per the germline V gene, CDR1 is MNHEY and CDR2 is SVGAGI. V lost 2 bases and J 4 bases, leaving 11 bases between the germline ends. This CDR3 has 14 residues. This clonotype was recorded many times. Its matching antigen is unknown.

This sequence joins TRBV6-5 and TRBJ2-5; D call uncertain. This sequence was found in a woman aged 45 to 65 with Graves' hyperthyroidism. Source material: blood. The CDR3 nucleotides read TGTGCCAGCAGTTACGGCCCGGTAGCAGAGACCCAGTACTTC. Translation: CASSYGPVAETQYF.